Sequencing of this TCR beta chain was carried out in a study of beta chain features in type 1 diabetes. Study results and limitations: TCRB CDR3s were moderately but significantly shorter in Type 1 diabetes patients in all four CD4+ subsets.

Points on this clone: The antigen remains undetermined.

Since all of the isolated RNA was reverse transcribed, expressed TCRB transcripts were what got sequenced. Clones were sequenced by immunoSEQ multiplex PCR, and TCRdb holds only the in-frame ones, with some missing. The sample holds 300,000 to 400,000 clones, approximately 12% seen once. Germline assignment: CDR1 MNHEY and CDR2 SMNVEV (reference sequence). V lost 5 bases and J lost 2; bases outside the gene matches: 4. This CDR3 region has 15 residues. Specimen: naive CD4+ T cells from blood. V is TRBV27 and J is TRBJ2-2, with TRBD2 identical over 8 bases. The sequence was collected from a woman younger than 35 with type 1 diabetes. The CDR3 DNA follows: TGTGCCAGCAGTCCCGGGGGGGGTAACACCGGGGAGCTGTTTTTT. As protein: CASSPGGGNTGELFF.